Detailed here is one T cell receptor (beta chain). Its antigen remains unidentified. V lost 0 bases to trimming and J lost 0 bases; unmatched junction nucleotides: 2. The V gene's germline CDR1 is ENHRY and CDR2 SYGVKD. There are 17 residues in the CDR3. The sample is drawn from a study of OX40 agonist ivuxolimab in advanced cancers. Study context: Across the patients, intravenous ivuxolimab was delivered every 2 weeks at 0.01 to 10 mg/kg.

Sequencing was performed with immunoSEQ multiplex PCR; in TCRdb, only in-frame clones are kept and a portion is missing. The table records about 88,000 clones, approximately 85% of them present only once. General observations from the study: Partial responders at 0.1-3.0 mg/kg had among the lowest clonal expansion.

The J gene is TRBJ1-6, the V gene TRBV10-3; 7 bases are a match to TRBD1. This specimen was CD4+ or CD8+ T cells sorted from blood, taken in a trial of the OX40 agonist ivuxolimab. This TCR came from an adult with an advanced solid tumor such as melanoma, head and neck, liver or kidney cancer. The CDR3: CAISESGQSSYNSPLHF. CDR3 DNA: TGTGCCATCAGTGAGTCGGGACAGAGCTCCTATAATTCACCCCTCCACTTT.